The present T cell receptor (beta chain) was sequenced within a study of cytomegalovirus exposure and HLA in healthy donors. The overall study: The same platform used for the roughly 650 first-cohort repertoires was also used for the 100 to 150 validation repertoires, as a later analysis reported.

After removal of 3 bases from V and 5 bases from J, the junction contained 0 bases not matched to a gene. CDR1 SGHRS and CDR2 YFSETQ come from the germline V gene. CDR3 length: 13 amino acids. On this clone: Its antigen remains unknown.

Method: immunoSEQ multiplex PCR; TCRdb's copy keeps in-frame clones and lacks some. The table shows roughly 90,000 clones, with 85% occurring only once. Overall study findings and caveats: The study designated about 160 TCR beta chains cytomegalovirus-associated.

The clonotype originates from a man in his late teens or twenties in good health and CMV-seropositive. This chain joins TRBV5-1 and TRBJ2-4, with TRBD1 identical over 9 bases. Sequenced sample: PBMCs. The CDR3 nucleotides read TGCGCCAGCAGCTGGACAGGGGAAAACATTCAGTACTTC. Translation: CASSWTGENIQYF.